This TCR beta chain was found in a study of blood T cell repertoires in COVID-19. Study at large: T cells, B-cell-depleted T cells, or PBMCs provided the cDNA or gDNA that served as material.

The age range of participants was 18 to 89 years, with residence in roughly 25 US areas. Cohorts were based on clinical histories the participants reported. This CDR3 is built from 15 residues. Germline CDR1 reads SEHNR; CDR2 reads FQNEAQ (reference sequence). Trimming took 2 bases from V and 5 from J; bases not matched to a gene: 0. Authors' data handling: Nucleated cell counts were estimated from reference gene primer amplification. Sequencing used immunoSEQ multiplex PCR; TCRdb keeps in-frame clones, though not all of them. Clone size and V and J calls were adopted from that table, with D and trimming inferred from the DNA. The repertoire holds fewer than 250,000 clones, with approximately 81% as singletons.

This clonotype originated in a woman aged 45-65 years with acute COVID-19. The sequencing sample was made of PBMCs or T cells enriched from blood (not recorded which). The V and J genes are TRBV7-9 and TRBJ2-1; 13 bases match TRBD2. The CDR3 reads CASSLTSGGDNEQFF. The CDR3 region has the DNA TGTGCCAGCAGCTTAACTAGCGGGGGGGACAATGAGCAGTTCTTC.